This TCR beta chain came from a study of OX40 agonist ivuxolimab in advanced cancers. On the study more broadly: Every 2 weeks, patients got intravenous ivuxolimab at one of six dose levels (0.01-10 mg/kg).

V lost 4 bases to trimming and J lost 5 bases, with 11 bases between them. Germline CDR1 and CDR2: KGHSH and LQKENI. CDR3 length equals 13 residues. Clones were read by immunoSEQ multiplex PCR, and TCRdb kept only the in-frame ones, dropping some. The table shows approximately 74,000 clones, with about 90% occurring only once. The chain carries TRBV18 and TRBJ1-1; a weak D match, TRBD1 (6 bases). The clonotype originates from an adult with an advanced solid tumor such as melanoma, head and neck, liver or kidney cancer. The sample consisted of CD4+ or CD8+ T cells sorted from blood, taken in a trial of the OX40 agonist ivuxolimab. DNA for the CDR3: TGTGCCAGCTCACACGGGGGGGCGACTGAAGCTTTCTTT. Translated: CASSHGGATEAFF.